The rows below give T cell receptor beta chains drawn from one sample of a study of control samples from healthy donors and cancer patients. Measured with immunoSEQ multiplex PCR; TCRdb has only the in-frame clones, and not every one. The table includes about 170,000 clones, 70% to 90% detected once. The sample comprised blood. These receptors all stem from a man under 40 in good health. Both conserved end residues are part of each CDR3. D genes are given only for firm matches. Rows give clone size only sometimes, using once, few, many, or a class for an expanded clone.

TRBJ1-4 | - | - | TRBV2 | CAARGGGYEKLFF | TGTGCCGCCCGGGGAGGGGGATATGAAAAACTGTTTTTT
TRBJ2-1 | - | - | TRBV29-1 | CSVVLDVRYNEQFF | TGCAGCGTTGTATTGGACGTACGGTACAATGAGCAGTTCTTC
TRBJ2-4 | - | TRBD2 | TRBV3-1/TRBV3-2 | CASSHGLAGLAKNIQYF | TGTGCCAGCAGCCACGGACTAGCGGGGTTAGCCAAAAACATTCAGTACTTC
TRBJ1-2 | - | TRBD1 | TRBV5-5 | CASSSSTGTNYGYTF | TGTGCCAGCAGCTCTTCGACAGGGACCAACTATGGCTACACCTTC
TRBJ1-1 | - | - | TRBV28 | CASRAGPLGVEAFF | TGTGCCAGCAGGGCTGGACCATTGGGAGTTGAAGCTTTCTTT
TRBJ2-1 | - | TRBD2 | TRBV29-1 | CSVTGGVYNEQFF | TGCAGCGTTACGGGGGGGGTTTACAATGAGCAGTTCTTC
TRBJ2-7 | - | TRBD1 | TRBV6-4 | CASQDIGHRGLHEQYF | TGTGCCAGCCAAGACATTGGACACAGGGGGCTCCACGAGCAGTACTTC
TRBJ1-6 | once | - | TRBV6-2/TRBV6-3 | CASSYSQTGLRISPLHF | TGTGCCAGCAGTTACTCCCAGACAGGCCTGAGAATTTCACCCCTCCACTTT
TRBJ1-3 | - | - | TRBV6-5 | CASSYGRSGNTIYF | TGTGCCAGCAGTTACGGCCGCTCTGGAAACACCATATATTTT
TRBJ1-1 | - | - | TRBV7-9 | CASSYLQGGTEAFF | TGTGCCAGCAGCTACCTACAGGGTGGGACTGAAGCTTTCTTT
TRBJ2-1 | - | - | TRBV12-5 | CASGLVLGGLHNEQFF | TGTGCTAGTGGTTTGGTACTTGGGGGGCTCCACAATGAGCAGTTCTTC
TRBJ2-3 | few | - | TRBV25-1 | CASSAEGAGDTQYF | TGTGCCAGCAGTGCGGAGGGGGCAGGCGATACGCAGTATTTT
TRBJ1-6 | - | - | TRBV28 | CASMSKGEGANSPLHF | TGTGCCAGCATGTCGAAAGGGGAAGGGGCTAATTCACCCCTCCACTTT
TRBJ2-3 | - | - | TRBV28 | CASSLSRAGLGVDTQYF | TGTGCCAGCAGTTTAAGTCGGGCGGGATTAGGGGTAGATACGCAGTATTTT